The 27 T cell receptor beta chains below were found in one sample sequenced in a study of T cell changes during pregnancy in multiple sclerosis. Profiled with immunoSEQ multiplex PCR; TCRdb holds only in-frame clones, not every one. The sample gives about 49,000 clones, 85% to 90% of which show up once; just over 5% is in the top ten. The input for sequencing was peripheral blood, taken after pregnancy. These receptors came from a female donor in good health, enrolled as a control in a pregnancy study.

This clone is medium-sized by share. J is TRBJ1-1 and V is TRBV6-1; the match to TRBD1 covers 8 bases. The trim removed 3 bases at V and 1 base at J, leaving 10 bases unmatched. This CDR3 has 17 amino acids. Per germline, CDR1 MNHNS and CDR2 SASEGT. In DNA, the CDR3 is TGTGCCAGCAGTGACGGTGCAGGGGGCGGCCCGAACACTGAAGCTTTCTTT. Its protein is CASSDGAGGGPNTEAFF.

The chain has TRBV6-4 and TRBJ2-2; 11 nucleotides line up with TRBD1. Germline CDR1 reads MRHNA; CDR2 reads SNTAGT. This CDR3 spans 14 amino acids. J lost 4 bases, V lost 6 bases, and 1 base had no gene match. The CDR3 protein is CASRGQGGTGELFF. CDR3 bases: TGTGCCAGCAGGGGACAGGGGGGCACCGGGGAGCTGTTTTTT.

J is TRBJ2-7 and V is TRBV4-2; TRBD2 might be the D (5 bases). Germline V gives CDR1 LGHNA, CDR2 YNFKEQ. Between the trimmed V and J ends, which lost 4 bases and 6 bases, there was a span of 13 bases. The CDR3 spans 13 residues. CDR3 residues: CASSLSEVAEQYF. CDR3 sequence (DNA): TGTGCCAGCAGCCTCTCGGAGGTGGCCGAGCAGTACTTC.

The chain recombines TRBV27 with TRBJ2-5; possible D gene TRBD1, 6 bases. CDR1 MNHEY and CDR2 SMNVEV come from the germline V gene (reference sequence). V was trimmed by 6 bases and J by 5 bases, leaving 16 bases between them. This CDR3 is 14 amino acids long. The CDR3 DNA reads TGTGCCAGCAGCCCCGGCAGGGGAACGGAGACCCAGTACTTC. Protein product: CASSPGRGTETQYF.

The rearrangement joins TRBV29-1 to TRBJ2-1; D unresolved. Germline V gene sequence: CDR1 SQVTM, CDR2 ANQGSEA. The CDR3 sequence is 14 residues long. The V gene lost 4 bases and the J gene lost 2 bases, with 12 bases spanning the gap. Here the CDR3 DNA reads TGCAGCGTTGTGAACACGCAAGCCTACAATGAGCAGTTCTTC. Protein sequence: CSVVNTQAYNEQFF.

The chain couples TRBV9 to TRBJ1-5, with D maybe TRBD1 (6 bases). The V gene's germline CDR1 is SGDLS and CDR2 YYNGEE. Trimming pared 10 bases from V and 3 bases from J, leaving 14 bases between. The CDR3 contains 13 residues. The CDR3 spells CAGGKGYNQPQHF. CDR3 in DNA: TGTGCCGGGGGCAAGGGCTACAATCAGCCCCAGCATTTT.

V and J are TRBV14 and TRBJ2-7; D not resolved. The germline gives CDR1 SGHDN, CDR2 FVKESK. CDR3 length: 14 residues. The ends were cut back, 2 bases at V and 2 bases at J, with 10 bases in the middle. This chain's CDR3 is CASSQIGLPYEQYF. The CDR3 nucleotides are TGTGCCAGCAGCCAAATTGGGCTACCCTACGAGCAGTACTTC.

V is TRBV6-1 and J is TRBJ1-1; D gene ambiguous. The CDR3 totals 14 residues. Germline V CDR1 and CDR2: MNHNS, SASEGT. V lost 2 bases to trimming and J lost 4 bases, with 11 bases between them. CDR3 sequence (DNA): TGTGCCAGCAGTGAACGACTTGAGGGCACTGAAGCTTTCTTT. Residues: CASSERLEGTEAFF.

This sequence joins TRBV19 and TRBJ2-1, with D perhaps matching TRBD2 (5 bases). This CDR3 is built from 16 residues. The germline V and J ends were trimmed by 7 bases and 2 bases, with 18 bases remaining between them. CDR1 and CDR2 (germline): LNHDA, SQIVND (reference sequence). The CDR3 reads CASTPRVQAPYNEQFF. DNA of the CDR3: TGTGCCAGTACCCCGAGGGTCCAGGCCCCCTACAATGAGCAGTTCTTC.

V is TRBV5-1 and J is TRBJ1-1, with D tentatively TRBD1 (5 bases). The CDR3 runs to 13 residues. The ends were cut back, 0 bases at V and 5 bases at J, with 8 bases in the middle. Looked up from germline, CDR1 is SGHRS and CDR2 is YFSETQ. In DNA, the CDR3 is TGCGCCAGCAGCTTGGACGGGGGGACTGAAGCTTTCTTT. Protein product: CASSLDGGTEAFF.

J is TRBJ2-2 and V is TRBV5-6, with 11 bases matching TRBD2. This CDR3 is built from 17 residues. The V and J ends lost 5 bases and 0 bases, in that order; junction bases with no gene match: 6. CDR1 SGHDT and CDR2 YYEEEE come from the germline V gene. The CDR3 DNA follows: TGTGCCAGCAGTGACCGACTAGCGGGAACGAACACCGGGGAGCTGTTTTTT. Protein sequence: CASSDRLAGTNTGELFF.

This chain links TRBV7-2 with TRBJ2-2; maybe TRBD1 (6 bases). Germline assignment: CDR1 SGHTA and CDR2 FQGNSA. V dropped 5 bases and J dropped 5 bases, with 21 bases sitting between them. The CDR3 has 17 residues. CDR3 residues: CASSPRWDTIRTGELFF. The CDR3 region has the DNA TGTGCCAGCAGCCCTCGTTGGGACACCATTCGAACCGGGGAGCTGTTTTTT.

This chain links TRBV7-3 with TRBJ2-1; 9 nucleotides align to TRBD2. CDR1 is SGHTA, CDR2 FQGTGA, per germline. This CDR3 is built from 16 residues. With V trimmed by 5 bases and J by 0 bases, 5 bases remained unmatched. The CDR3 here is CASSIRAGGSYNEQFF. The DNA for the CDR3 is TGTGCCAGCAGCATAAGAGCGGGGGGCTCCTACAATGAGCAGTTCTTC.

The chain uses TRBV6-4 and TRBJ1-1, with 8 bases matching TRBD1. The J segment lost 3 bases and the V segment lost 5 bases, leaving 2 bases of the junction unmatched. Per germline, CDR1 MRHNA and CDR2 SNTAGT. This CDR3 is built from 13 residues. The CDR3 DNA sequence: TGTGCCAGCAGTAAACAGGGGGACACTGAAGCTTTCTTT. The encoded protein is CASSKQGDTEAFF.

This clone showed up just a few times. V and J are TRBV4-2 and TRBJ1-3, with D maybe TRBD1 (6 bases). Deletions cut 1 base from V and 5 bases from J, with 12 bases between. CDR3 length equals 15 residues. From germline, CDR1 is LGHNA and CDR2 YNFKEQ. The CDR3 sequence: CASSQGEQGRNTIYF. CDR3 DNA sequence: TGTGCCAGCAGCCAAGGCGAGCAGGGGAGAAACACCATATATTTT.

V gene TRBV6-6 combines with J gene TRBJ1-1, with D perhaps matching TRBD1 (5 bases). The V gene lost 2 bases and the J gene lost 2 bases, with 9 bases spanning the gap. Germline-derived CDR1 and CDR2 are MNHNY and SVGAGI (reference sequence). The CDR3 covers 14 residues. This chain's CDR3 is CASSYRGGNTEAFF. CDR3 coding DNA: TGTGCCAGCAGTTACCGGGGGGGTAACACTGAAGCTTTCTTT.

The CDR3 DNA reads as TGCGCCAGCAGCTTGGGTGGCGGGGGCGGAACTGAAGCTTTCTTT. Translating it yields CASSLGGGGGTEAFF. The chain carries TRBV5-1 and TRBJ1-1, with D maybe TRBD1 (6 bases). Trimming left V 0 bases short and J 5 bases short, with 14 bases between. This CDR3 spans 15 amino acids. CDR1 is SGHRS, CDR2 YFSETQ, per germline.

V and J are TRBV7-5 and TRBJ1-1; the listed D gene, TRBD1, was not tested against the DNA. TRBV7-5 represents a pseudogene. The CDR3 runs 13 residues. CDR3 sequence (DNA): TGTGCCAGAAGCTTACGCTGGGCCACTGAAGCTTTCTTT. This gives the protein CARSLRWATEAFF.

CDR3 nucleotide sequence: TGTGCCAGCAGTCTACAGGGGAATTCACCCCTCCACTTT. Its translation: CASSLQGNSPLHF. The V gene is TRBV6-5, the J gene TRBJ1-6, with 7 bases aligning to TRBD1. Germline assignment: CDR1 MNHEY and CDR2 SVGAGI. The CDR3 has 13 amino acids. V lost 5 bases to trimming and J lost 7 bases; unmatched junction nucleotides: 2.

J is TRBJ1-3 and V is TRBV7-9; D gene ambiguous. The CDR3 runs 14 residues. V lost 1 base to trimming and J lost 1 base, with 5 bases between them. The V gene's germline CDR1 is SEHNR and CDR2 FQNEAQ (reference sequence). The DNA for the CDR3 is TGTGCCAGCAGCTTAGACAGTTCTGGAAACACCATATATTTT. It is translated as CASSLDSSGNTIYF.

J is TRBJ2-1 and V is TRBV29-1; 9 bases line up with TRBD2. V lost 4 bases, J lost 0 bases, and 16 bases stayed unmatched. The germline V gene has CDR1 SQVTM and CDR2 ANQGSEA. The CDR3 spans 19 residues. The CDR3 loop reads CSVVYQRGAISSSYNEQFF. CDR3 bases: TGCAGCGTTGTTTACCAGCGGGGGGCAATTTCCAGCTCCTACAATGAGCAGTTCTTC.

This clone was seen just once. The V call is TRBV27, the J call TRBJ2-3, with a tentative D call TRBD1 (6 bases). Per germline, CDR1 MNHEY and CDR2 SMNVEV (reference sequence). The CDR3 extends over 15 amino acids. V gave up 6 bases and J gave up 10 bases, with 23 bases separating them. The CDR3: CASRKGDAFSGPQYF. The CDR3 DNA is TGTGCCAGCAGAAAGGGGGACGCCTTCTCGGGTCCGCAGTATTTT.

This chain connects TRBV7-2 to TRBJ1-2; tentative D call: TRBD1 (6 bases). Trimming took off 4 bases at V and 4 bases at J, with 19 bases between the two ends. The CDR3 contains 16 residues. Germline CDR1 reads SGHTA; CDR2 reads FQGNSA. Here the CDR3 reads CASSSLAGQNFYGYTF. Here the CDR3 DNA reads TGTGCCAGCAGCTCCCTAGCTGGACAGAACTTCTATGGCTACACCTTC.

As DNA, the CDR3 is TGTGCCAGCAGCTCCCTGGGCCGCGGGGGGGCCCAAAACATTCAGTACTTC. Translated, it gives CASSSLGRGGAQNIQYF. This chain connects TRBV11-2 to TRBJ2-4; 9 bases fit TRBD2. The trim removed 4 bases at V and 5 bases at J, leaving 12 bases unmatched. The CDR3 totals 17 residues. Germline-derived CDR1 and CDR2 are SGHAT and FQNNGV.

The chain combines TRBV9 with TRBJ1-1, with TRBD1 as a possible D gene (6 bases). From germline, CDR1 is SGDLS and CDR2 YYNGEE. Trimming stripped 4 bases from V and 7 bases from J, with 17 bases between. The CDR3 extends over 14 amino acids. The CDR3: CASSSDRGGIEAFF. The CDR3 nucleotides are TGTGCCAGCAGCTCAGACAGAGGGGGTATTGAAGCTTTCTTT.

The rearrangement joins TRBV29-1 to TRBJ1-1; no clear D gene. V dropped 2 bases and J dropped 3 bases, with 7 bases sitting between them. Per the germline V gene, CDR1 is SQVTM and CDR2 is ANQGSEA. CDR3 length: 12 residues. CDR3 protein: CSVEPGDTEAFF. Here the CDR3 DNA reads TGCAGCGTTGAACCCGGGGACACTGAAGCTTTCTTT.

V is TRBV4-3 and J is TRBJ2-2, with 7 bases identical to TRBD1. The V segment lost 0 bases and the J segment 0 bases; nucleotides outside the gene matches: 7. Per the germline V gene, CDR1 is LGHNA and CDR2 is YSLEER. This CDR3 comprises 18 residues. The CDR3 spells CASSQDLRQGPNTGELFF. Here the CDR3 DNA reads TGCGCCAGCAGCCAAGATCTTAGACAGGGACCGAACACCGGGGAGCTGTTTTTT.